This entry features one T cell receptor beta chain sequence. Looked up from germline, CDR1 is SGHKS and CDR2 is YYEKEE (reference sequence). Trimming took 1 base from V and 6 from J, leaving 13 bases between them. This CDR3 comprises 14 residues. The record originates from a study of T cell changes during pregnancy in multiple sclerosis. Only in-frame clones appear in the TCRdb table, and some are missing; sequencing was by immunoSEQ multiplex PCR. Here the sample spans approximately 100,000 clones, 85% to 95% being singletons. This sequence originates from a female donor with multiple sclerosis, enrolled in a pregnancy study. The sequencing here drew on peripheral blood, taken before pregnancy. The V gene is TRBV5-5, the J gene TRBJ1-1; weak D call: TRBD1 (5 bases). CDR3 amino acids: CASSLSEWGAEAFF. CDR3 nucleotide sequence: TGTGCCAGCAGCTTGTCTGAGTGGGGGGCTGAAGCTTTCTTT.